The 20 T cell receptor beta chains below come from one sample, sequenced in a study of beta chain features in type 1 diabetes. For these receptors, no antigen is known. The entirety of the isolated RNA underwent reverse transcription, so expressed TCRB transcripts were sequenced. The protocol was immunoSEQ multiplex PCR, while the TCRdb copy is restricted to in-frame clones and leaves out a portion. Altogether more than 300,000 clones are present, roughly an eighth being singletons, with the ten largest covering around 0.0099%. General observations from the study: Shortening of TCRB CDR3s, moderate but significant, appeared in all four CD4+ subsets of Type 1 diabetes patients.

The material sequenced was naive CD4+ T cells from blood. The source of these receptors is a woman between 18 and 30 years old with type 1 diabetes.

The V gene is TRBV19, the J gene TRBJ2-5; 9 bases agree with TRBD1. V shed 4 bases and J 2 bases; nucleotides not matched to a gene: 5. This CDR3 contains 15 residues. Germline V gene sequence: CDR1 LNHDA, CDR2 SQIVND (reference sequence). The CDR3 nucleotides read TGTGCCAGTAGTAACGGACAGGGGAGACAAGAGACCCAGTACTTC. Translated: CASSNGQGRQETQYF.

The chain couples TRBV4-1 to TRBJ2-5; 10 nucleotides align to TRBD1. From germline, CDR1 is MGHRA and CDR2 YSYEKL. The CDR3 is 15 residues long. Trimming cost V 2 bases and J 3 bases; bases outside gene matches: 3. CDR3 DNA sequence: TGCGCCAGCAGCCAACCTGGACAGGGGGAAGAGACCCAGTACTTC. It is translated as CASSQPGQGEETQYF.

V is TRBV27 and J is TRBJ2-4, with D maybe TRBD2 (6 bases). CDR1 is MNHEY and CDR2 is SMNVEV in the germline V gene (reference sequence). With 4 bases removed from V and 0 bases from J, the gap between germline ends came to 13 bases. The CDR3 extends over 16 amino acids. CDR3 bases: TGTGCCAGCAGTTCCTTAGCGGAGTTAGCCAAAAACATTCAGTACTTC. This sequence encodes CASSSLAELAKNIQYF.

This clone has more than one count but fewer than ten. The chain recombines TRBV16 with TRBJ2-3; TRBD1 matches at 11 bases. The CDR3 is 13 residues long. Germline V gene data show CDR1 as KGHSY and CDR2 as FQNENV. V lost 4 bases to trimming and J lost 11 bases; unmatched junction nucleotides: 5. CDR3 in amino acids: CASSRAGQGVQYF. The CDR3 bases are TGTGCCAGCAGCCGAGCGGGACAGGGGGTGCAGTATTTT.

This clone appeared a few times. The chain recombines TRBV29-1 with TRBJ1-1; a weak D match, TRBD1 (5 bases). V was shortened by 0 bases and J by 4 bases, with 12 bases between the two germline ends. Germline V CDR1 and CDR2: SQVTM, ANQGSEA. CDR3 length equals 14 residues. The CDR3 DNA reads TGCAGCGTTGAAGAGCGGCCAGGGCTCACTGAAGCTTTCTTT. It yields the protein CSVEERPGLTEAFF.

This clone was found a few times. Here the CDR3 reads CASSLIGRDYEQYF. DNA of the CDR3: TGTGCCAGCAGCTTAATTGGCAGGGACTACGAGCAGTACTTC. The chain is built from TRBV11-2 and TRBJ2-7, with D perhaps matching TRBD1 (5 bases). The germline CDR1 and CDR2 sequences are SGHAT and FQNNGV. Trimming took off 2 bases at V and 3 bases at J, with 11 bases between the two ends. The CDR3 runs to 14 residues. Together with reference TRBV11-2 and TRBJ2-7, the CDR3 gives the full variable domain: EAGVAQSPRYKIIEKRQSVAFWCNPISGHATLYWYQQILGQGPKLLIQFQNNGVVDDSQLPKDRFSAERLKGVDSTLKIQPAKLEDSAVYLCASSLIGRDYEQYFGPGTRLTVT.

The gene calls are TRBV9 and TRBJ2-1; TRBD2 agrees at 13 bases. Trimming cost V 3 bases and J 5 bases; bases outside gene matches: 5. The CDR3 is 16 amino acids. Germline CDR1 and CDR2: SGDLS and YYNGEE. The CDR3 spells CASSGGGLAGDNEQFF. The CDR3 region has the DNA TGTGCCAGCAGCGGGGGTGGACTAGCGGGGGACAATGAGCAGTTCTTC.

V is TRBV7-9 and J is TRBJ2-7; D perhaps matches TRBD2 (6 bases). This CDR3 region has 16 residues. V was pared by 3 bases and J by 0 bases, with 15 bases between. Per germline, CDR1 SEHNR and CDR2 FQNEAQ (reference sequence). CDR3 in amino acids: CASSLGGSSISYEQYF. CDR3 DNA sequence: TGTGCCAGCAGCTTGGGGGGTTCCTCCATCTCCTACGAGCAGTACTTC.

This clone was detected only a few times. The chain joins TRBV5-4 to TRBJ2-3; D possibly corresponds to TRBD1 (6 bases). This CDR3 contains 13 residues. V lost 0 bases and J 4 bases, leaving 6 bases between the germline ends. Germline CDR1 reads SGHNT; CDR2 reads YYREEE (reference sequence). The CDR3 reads CASSLEGADTQYF. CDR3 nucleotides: TGTGCCAGCAGCTTGGAGGGGGCAGATACGCAGTATTTT.

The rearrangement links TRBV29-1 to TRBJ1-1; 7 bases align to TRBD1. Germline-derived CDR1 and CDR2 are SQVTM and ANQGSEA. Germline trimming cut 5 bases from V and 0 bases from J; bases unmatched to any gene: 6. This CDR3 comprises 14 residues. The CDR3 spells CSVHTGTVNTEAFF. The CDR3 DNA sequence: TGCAGCGTTCACACCGGGACAGTGAACACTGAAGCTTTCTTT.

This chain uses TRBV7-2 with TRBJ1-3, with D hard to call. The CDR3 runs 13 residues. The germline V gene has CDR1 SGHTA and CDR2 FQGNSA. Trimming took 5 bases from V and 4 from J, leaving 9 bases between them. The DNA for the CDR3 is TGTGCCAGCAGCCCCCGCGGAGGAAACACCATATATTTT. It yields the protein CASSPRGGNTIYF.

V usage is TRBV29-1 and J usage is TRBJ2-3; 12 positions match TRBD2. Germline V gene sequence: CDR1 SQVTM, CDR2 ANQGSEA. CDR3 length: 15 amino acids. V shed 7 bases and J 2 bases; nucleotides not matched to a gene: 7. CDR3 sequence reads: CSGKRLAGDTDTQYF. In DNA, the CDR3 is TGCAGCGGAAAAAGACTAGCGGGGGACACAGATACGCAGTATTTT.

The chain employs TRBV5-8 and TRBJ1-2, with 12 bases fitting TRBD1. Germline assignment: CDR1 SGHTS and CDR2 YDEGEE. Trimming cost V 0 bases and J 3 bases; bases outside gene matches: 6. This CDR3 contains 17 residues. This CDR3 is CASSLGGQGALDYGYTF. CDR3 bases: TGTGCCAGCAGCTTGGGGGGACAGGGGGCCTTGGACTATGGCTACACCTTC.

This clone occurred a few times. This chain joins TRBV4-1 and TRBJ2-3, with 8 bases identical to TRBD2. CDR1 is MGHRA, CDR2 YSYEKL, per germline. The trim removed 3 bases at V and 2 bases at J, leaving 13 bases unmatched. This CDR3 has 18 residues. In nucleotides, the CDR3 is TGCGCCAGCAGCCAGCGAGGGCACACTAGCGGTACCACAGATACGCAGTATTTT. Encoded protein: CASSQRGHTSGTTDTQYF.

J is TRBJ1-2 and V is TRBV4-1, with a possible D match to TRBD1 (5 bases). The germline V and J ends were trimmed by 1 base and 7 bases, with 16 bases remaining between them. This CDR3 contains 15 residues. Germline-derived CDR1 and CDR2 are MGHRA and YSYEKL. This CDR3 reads CASSQAVWTQGGYTF. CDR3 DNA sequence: TGCGCCAGCAGCCAAGCTGTGTGGACCCAGGGTGGCTACACCTTC.

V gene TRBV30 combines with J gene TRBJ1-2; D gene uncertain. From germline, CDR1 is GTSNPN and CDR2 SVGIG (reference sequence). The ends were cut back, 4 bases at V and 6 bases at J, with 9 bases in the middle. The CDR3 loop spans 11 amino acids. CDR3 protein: CAWKIYNGYTF. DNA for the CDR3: TGTGCCTGGAAAATTTATAATGGCTACACCTTC. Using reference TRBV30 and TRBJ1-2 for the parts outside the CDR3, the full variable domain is SQTIHQWPATLVQPVGSPLSLECTVEGTSNPNLYWYRQAAGRGLQLLFYSVGIGQISSEVPQNLSASRPQDRQFILSSKKLLLSDSGFYLCAWKIYNGYTFGSGTRLTVV.

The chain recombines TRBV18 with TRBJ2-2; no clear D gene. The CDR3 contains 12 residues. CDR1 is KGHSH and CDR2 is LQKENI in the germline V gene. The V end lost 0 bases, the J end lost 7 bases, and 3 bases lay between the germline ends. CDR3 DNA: TGTGCCAGCTCACCACCGTACGGGGAGCTGTTTTTT. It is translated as CASSPPYGELFF.

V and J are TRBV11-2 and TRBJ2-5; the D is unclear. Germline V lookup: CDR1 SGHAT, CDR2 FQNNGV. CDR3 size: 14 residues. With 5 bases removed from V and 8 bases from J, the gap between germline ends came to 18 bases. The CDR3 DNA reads TGTGCCAGCAGCCCAATATCAGGCCACCGTACCCAGTACTTC. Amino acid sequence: CASSPISGHRTQYF. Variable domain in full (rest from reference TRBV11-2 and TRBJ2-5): EAGVAQSPRYKIIEKRQSVAFWCNPISGHATLYWYQQILGQGPKLLIQFQNNGVVDDSQLPKDRFSAERLKGVDSTLKIQPAKLEDSAVYLCASSPISGHRTQYFGPGTRLLVL.

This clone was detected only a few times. The DNA for the CDR3 is TGTGCCAGCAGTACAGGGGAAAGACACACTGAAGCTTTCTTT. Encoded protein: CASSTGERHTEAFF. The V and J genes are TRBV28 and TRBJ1-1, with TRBD1 matching 7 bases. Per germline, CDR1 MDHEN and CDR2 SYDVKM. V shed 5 bases and J 3 bases; nucleotides not matched to a gene: 6. The CDR3 is made up of 14 amino acids.

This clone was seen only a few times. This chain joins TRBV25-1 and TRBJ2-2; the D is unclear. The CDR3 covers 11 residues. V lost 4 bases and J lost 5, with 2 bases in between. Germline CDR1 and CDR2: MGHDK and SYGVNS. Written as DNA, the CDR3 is TGTGCCAGCAGTGTAACCGGGGAGCTGTTTTTT. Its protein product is CASSVTGELFF.